Below, 11 T cell receptor beta chains from the same sample are listed, as sequenced in a study of T-cell memory formation after mild COVID-19. TCRdb passed the 5' RACE reads through MiXCR, listing each CDR3 protein once. The repertoire holds some 410,000 distinct CDR3 sequences, with less than 25% as singletons. Material: PBMCs or a T cell subset sorted from them (not recorded which). Receptors originate from an adult woman who had mild COVID-19 (a few samples of this study predate the infection). Cell type and time point are not known.

This chain joins TRBV5-1 and TRBJ2-2; D is perhaps TRBD2 (6 bases). Germline V gene lookup returns CDR1 SGHRS and CDR2 YFSETQ. Between the trimmed V and J ends, which lost 4 bases and 5 bases, there was a span of 12 bases. This CDR3 is built from 14 residues. Here the CDR3 reads CASSIARGTGELFF. The CDR3 DNA reads TGCGCCAGCAGCATTGCCCGGGGGACCGGGGAGCTGTTTTTT.

A few counts support this clonotype. This CDR3 is CASSFPKETQYF. In DNA form, the CDR3 reads TGTGCCAGCAGCTTTCCGAAAGAGACCCAGTACTTC. The chain joins TRBV7-9 to TRBJ2-5; D ambiguous. V lost 3 bases, J lost 3 bases, and 5 bases lay in between. The CDR3 sequence is 12 residues long. Per germline, CDR1 SEHNR and CDR2 FQNEAQ (reference sequence).

This chain connects TRBV11-2 to TRBJ2-1; D is unresolved. The CDR3 length is 14 residues. V dropped 5 bases and J dropped 5 bases, with 13 bases sitting between them. CDR1 and CDR2 (germline): SGHAT, FQNNGV. Here the CDR3 reads CASSLPTLDNEQFF. The CDR3 nucleotides are TGTGCCAGCAGCCTACCGACTTTAGACAATGAGCAGTTCTTC.

The V call is TRBV24-1, the J call TRBJ1-3; D is unclear. Germline V gives CDR1 KGHDR, CDR2 SFDVKD. The CDR3 consists of 16 residues. The germline V and J ends were trimmed by 3 bases and 0 bases, with 11 bases remaining between them. The CDR3, as DNA: TGTGCCACCAGTGATGTTGGAGGGCCCTCTGGAAACACCATATATTTT. Translated: CATSDVGGPSGNTIYF.

A few counts support this clonotype. The gene calls are TRBV28 and TRBJ1-1, with D perhaps matching TRBD1 (6 bases). This CDR3 spans 14 amino acids. V lost 10 bases and J 4 bases, leaving 19 bases between the germline ends. The germline CDR1 and CDR2 sequences are MDHEN and SYDVKM. The CDR3 coding sequence is TGTGCCACTATTGGGACACCACCAGGCACTGAAGCTTTCTTT. This sequence encodes CATIGTPPGTEAFF.

This chain uses TRBV5-1 with TRBJ2-3; D perhaps matches TRBD2 (6 bases). Germline lookup yields CDR1 SGHRS and CDR2 YFSETQ. This CDR3 comprises 14 residues. V lost 0 bases, J lost 8 bases, and 13 bases lay in between. The CDR3 DNA is TGCGCCAGCAGCTTGGCGCCAGCCGGGGGTACGCAGTATTTT. Translation: CASSLAPAGGTQYF.

The chain couples TRBV3-1 to TRBJ1-2, with 9 bases identical to TRBD1. This CDR3 has 14 residues. Germline CDR1 LGHDT, CDR2 YNNKEL (reference sequence). The junction had 6 bases not matched to a gene; V was cut back by 5 bases and J by 5 bases. The CDR3 nucleotides read TGTGCCAGCAGCAGGGGGACAGGGCGTTATGGCTACACCTTC. Protein product: CASSRGTGRYGYTF.

This clonotype has only a few counts. This rearrangement joins TRBV18 to TRBJ2-5, with unresolved D. CDR3 length equals 14 residues. The V and J ends lost 6 bases and 5 bases respectively, with 16 bases between them. CDR1 and CDR2 (germline): KGHSH, LQKENI. The CDR3 is CASSQQANGETQYF. The CDR3, as DNA: TGTGCCAGCTCCCAACAAGCCAACGGGGAGACCCAGTACTTC. Looking up the rest from reference TRBV18 and TRBJ2-5 gives the full variable domain: NAGVMQNPRHLVRRRGQEARLRCSPMKGHSHVYWYRQLPEEGLKFMVYLQKENIIDESGMPKERFSAEFPKEGPSILRIQQVVRGDSAAYFCASSQQANGETQYFGPGTRLLVL.

This clonotype was seen a few times. This sequence joins TRBV4-2 and TRBJ2-5; 11 positions match TRBD2. The junction had 2 bases not matched to a gene; V was cut back by 4 bases and J by 4 bases. Germline CDR1 reads LGHNA; CDR2 reads YNFKEQ. The CDR3 loop spans 14 amino acids. The CDR3 loop reads CASSRGLAVETQYF. CDR3 DNA sequence: TGTGCCAGCAGCCGGGGACTAGCGGTAGAGACCCAGTACTTC.

The chain has TRBV6-5 and TRBJ2-7; tentative D call: TRBD2 (5 bases). Trimming cost V 2 bases and J 4 bases, with 12 bases left between them. CDR1 is MNHEY and CDR2 is SVGAGI in the germline V gene. This CDR3 contains 14 residues. CDR3 coding DNA: TGTGCCAGCAGTTACGTCCCGGGATTTTACGAGCAGTACTTC. Translation gives CASSYVPGFYEQYF.

The V gene is TRBV29-1, the J gene TRBJ1-1, with a weak D call TRBD1 (6 bases). The germline V gene encodes CDR1 SQVTM and CDR2 ANQGSEA. The CDR3 totals 12 residues. V dropped 4 bases and J dropped 4 bases, with 10 bases sitting between them. The CDR3 DNA follows: TGCAGCGTTGCCAGGGGCCCCACTGAAGCTTTCTTT. The encoded protein is CSVARGPTEAFF.